This T cell receptor (beta chain) was captured in a study of T-cell reconstitution after alpha-beta-depleted transplantation in children. V lost 4 bases to trimming and J lost 3 bases, with 19 bases between them. This CDR3 is 16 amino acids long. Germline V CDR1 and CDR2: SGHDT, YYEEEE. TCRbeta library construction was performed incorporating unique molecular identifiers. TCRdb re-derived calls from the PCR reads in MiXCR, one entry per CDR3 protein. There are roughly 220,000 distinct CDR3 sequences in the sample; 9.7% occur only once, and about 5% lies in the top ten. This clonotype was seen at least ten times.

The specimen comprised PBMCs from the stem cell graft donor, sampled from the stem cell graft. This chain uses TRBV5-6 with TRBJ1-2; tentative D call: TRBD1 (6 bases). The receptor comes from a human donor who donated a stem cell graft to a child with SCID. The CDR3 DNA reads TGTGCCAGCAGCAGGCGACAGGAGCGCCAGGACTATGGCTACACCTTC. Translation: CASSRRQERQDYGYTF.